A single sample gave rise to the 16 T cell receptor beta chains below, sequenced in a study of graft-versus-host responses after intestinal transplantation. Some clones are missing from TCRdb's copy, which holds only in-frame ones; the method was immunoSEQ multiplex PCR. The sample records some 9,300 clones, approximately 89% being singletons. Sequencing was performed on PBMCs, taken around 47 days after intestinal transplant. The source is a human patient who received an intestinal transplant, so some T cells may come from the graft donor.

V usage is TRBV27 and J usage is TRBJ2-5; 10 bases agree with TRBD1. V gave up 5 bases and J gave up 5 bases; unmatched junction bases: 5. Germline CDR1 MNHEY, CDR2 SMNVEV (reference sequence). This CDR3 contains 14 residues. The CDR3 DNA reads TGTGCCAGCAGTCCCACGGACAGGGGGGAGACCCAGTACTTC. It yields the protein CASSPTDRGETQYF.

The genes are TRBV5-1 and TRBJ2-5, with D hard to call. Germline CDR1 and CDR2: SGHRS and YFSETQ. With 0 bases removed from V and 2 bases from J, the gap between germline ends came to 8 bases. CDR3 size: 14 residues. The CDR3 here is CASSLESTQETQYF. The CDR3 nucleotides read TGCGCCAGCAGCTTGGAGTCCACTCAAGAGACCCAGTACTTC.

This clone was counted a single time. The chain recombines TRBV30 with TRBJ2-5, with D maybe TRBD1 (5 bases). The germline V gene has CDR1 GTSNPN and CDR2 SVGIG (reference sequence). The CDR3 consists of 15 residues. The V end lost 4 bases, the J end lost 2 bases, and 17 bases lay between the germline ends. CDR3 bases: TGTGCCTGGACCCGCTCCGGACACATACAAGAGACCCAGTACTTC. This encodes CAWTRSGHIQETQYF.

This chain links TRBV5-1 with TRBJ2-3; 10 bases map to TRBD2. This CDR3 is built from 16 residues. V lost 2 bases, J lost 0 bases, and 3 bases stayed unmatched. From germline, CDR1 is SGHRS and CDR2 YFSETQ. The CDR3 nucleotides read TGCGCCAGCAGCTTTAGCGGGGGGAAAAGCACAGATACGCAGTATTTT. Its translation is CASSFSGGKSTDTQYF.

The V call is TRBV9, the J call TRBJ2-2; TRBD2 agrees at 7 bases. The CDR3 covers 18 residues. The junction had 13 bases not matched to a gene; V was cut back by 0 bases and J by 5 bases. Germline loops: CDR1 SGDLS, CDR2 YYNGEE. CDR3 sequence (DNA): TGTGCCAGCAGCGTAGCCCCCGGGGGGACTACTTCAACCGGGGAGCTGTTTTTT. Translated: CASSVAPGGTTSTGELFF.

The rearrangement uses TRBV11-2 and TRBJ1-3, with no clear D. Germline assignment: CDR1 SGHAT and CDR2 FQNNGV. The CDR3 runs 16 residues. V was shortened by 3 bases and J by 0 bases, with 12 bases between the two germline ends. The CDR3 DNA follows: TGTGCCAGCAGCTTCCTTGCCGCGATCTCTGGAAACACCATATATTTT. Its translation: CASSFLAAISGNTIYF.

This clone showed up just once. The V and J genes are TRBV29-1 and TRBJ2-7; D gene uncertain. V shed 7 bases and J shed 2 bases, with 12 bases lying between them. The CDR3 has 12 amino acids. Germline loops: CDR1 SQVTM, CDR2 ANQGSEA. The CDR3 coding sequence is TGCAGCGCCCAAGATATGACCTACGAGCAGTACTTC. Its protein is CSAQDMTYEQYF.

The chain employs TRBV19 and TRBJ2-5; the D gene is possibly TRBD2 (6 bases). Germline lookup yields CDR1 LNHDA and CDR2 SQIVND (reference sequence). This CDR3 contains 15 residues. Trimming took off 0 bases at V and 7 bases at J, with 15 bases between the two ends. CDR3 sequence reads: CASSIDRELGRTQYF. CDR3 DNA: TGTGCCAGTAGTATAGACCGGGAGCTTGGGAGGACCCAGTACTTC.

The CDR3, as DNA: TGTGCCAGCAGTGGAAGGGCAGGGGACCAGCCCCAGCATTTT. Its protein product is CASSGRAGDQPQHF. The gene calls are TRBV27 and TRBJ1-5, with D perhaps TRBD1 (6 bases). V gave up 5 bases and J gave up 7 bases, with 15 bases separating them. This CDR3 spans 14 amino acids. Germline V gene data show CDR1 as MNHEY and CDR2 as SMNVEV (reference sequence).

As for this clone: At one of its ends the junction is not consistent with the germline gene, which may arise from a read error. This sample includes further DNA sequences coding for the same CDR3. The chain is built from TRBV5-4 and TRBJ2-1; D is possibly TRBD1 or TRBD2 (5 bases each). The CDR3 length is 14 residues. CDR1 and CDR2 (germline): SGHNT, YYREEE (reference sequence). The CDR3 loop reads CASSVRRRGREQFF. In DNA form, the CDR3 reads TGCGCCAGCAGCGTGCGGCGTAGGGGACGGGAGCAGTTCTTC.

In DNA form, the CDR3 reads TGTGCCAGCAGCTCCCAGACAGAAAGCTCCTACGAGCAGTACTTC. It yields the protein CASSSQTESSYEQYF. The chain combines TRBV5-4 with TRBJ2-7; D is perhaps TRBD1 (5 bases). The CDR3 length is 15 residues. Germline V gives CDR1 SGHNT, CDR2 YYREEE (reference sequence). Trimming removed 3 bases from V and 0 bases from J, with 13 bases in between.

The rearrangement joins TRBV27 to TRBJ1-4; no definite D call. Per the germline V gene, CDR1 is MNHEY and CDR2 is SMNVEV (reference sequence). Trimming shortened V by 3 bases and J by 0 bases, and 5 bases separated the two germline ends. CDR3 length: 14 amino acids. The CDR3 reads CASSFRPTNEKLFF. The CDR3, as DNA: TGTGCCAGCAGTTTCCGGCCAACTAATGAAAAACTGTTTTTT.

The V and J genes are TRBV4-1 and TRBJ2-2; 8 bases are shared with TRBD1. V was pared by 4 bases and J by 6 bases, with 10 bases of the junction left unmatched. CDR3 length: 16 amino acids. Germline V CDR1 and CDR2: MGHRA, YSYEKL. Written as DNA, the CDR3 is TGCGCCAGCAGCCCCGGGGCATCCAGGGGGCCCGGGGAGCTGTTTTTT. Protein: CASSPGASRGPGELFF.

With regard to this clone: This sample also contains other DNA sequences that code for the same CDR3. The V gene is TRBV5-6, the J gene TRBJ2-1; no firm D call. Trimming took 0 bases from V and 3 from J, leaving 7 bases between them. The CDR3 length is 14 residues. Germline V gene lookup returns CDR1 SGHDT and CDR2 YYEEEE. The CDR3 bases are TGTGCCAGCAGCTTGGTACAGTTCTACAATGAGCAGTTCTTC. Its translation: CASSLVQFYNEQFF. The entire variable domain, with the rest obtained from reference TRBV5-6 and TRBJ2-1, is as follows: DAGVTQSPTHLIKTRGQQVTLRCSPKSGHDTVSWYQQALGQGPQFIFQYYEEEERQRGNFPDRFSGHQFPNYSSELNVNALLLGDSALYLCASSLVQFYNEQFFGPGTRLTVL.

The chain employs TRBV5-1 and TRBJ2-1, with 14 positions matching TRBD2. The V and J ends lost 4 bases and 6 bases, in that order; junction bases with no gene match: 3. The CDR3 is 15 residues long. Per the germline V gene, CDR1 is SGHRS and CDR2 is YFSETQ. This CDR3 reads CASSRLAGGLNEQFF. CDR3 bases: TGCGCCAGCAGCCGACTAGCGGGGGGGCTCAATGAGCAGTTCTTC.

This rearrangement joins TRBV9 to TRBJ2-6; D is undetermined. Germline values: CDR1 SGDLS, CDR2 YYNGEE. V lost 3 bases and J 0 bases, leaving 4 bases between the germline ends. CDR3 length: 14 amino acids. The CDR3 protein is CASSGDSGANVLTF. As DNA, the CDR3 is TGTGCCAGCAGCGGTGACTCTGGGGCCAACGTCCTGACTTTC.